This TCR beta chain originates from a study of cytomegalovirus exposure and HLA in healthy donors. V gave up 5 bases and J gave up 1 base; unmatched junction bases: 7. The CDR3 has 15 residues. CDR1 is MNHNS, CDR2 SASEGT, per germline. Vbeta (60) and Jbeta (13) primers were used in the PCR. Clones were read by immunoSEQ multiplex PCR, and TCRdb kept only the in-frame ones, dropping some. The table records more than 95,000 clones, roughly 85% of them present only once. In regard to this clone: What it binds is not known.

Study results and caveats: Later work found that TCR association rates differed between HLA loci; DRB1 had the most and HLA-C the fewest.

The genes are TRBV6-1 and TRBJ2-5, with TRBD2 matching 7 bases. The sequence was obtained from a man in his 60s in good health and CMV-seropositive. Sample: PBMCs. CDR3 in amino acids: CASSSLGGFQETQYF. CDR3 nucleotide sequence: TGTGCCAGCAGTTCCCTGGGGGGGTTCCAAGAGACCCAGTACTTC.